A selection of T cell receptor beta chains follows, all from one sample in a study of identical twins. Each CDR3 protein is one row after TCRdb ran MiXCR on the 5' RACE reads. The sample gives about 1.7 million distinct CDR3 sequences, under 35% of which show up once; around 0.3% is in the top ten. Sequences were obtained from cord blood. The receptors here all came from a newborn girl in good health. Both conserved end residues are part of each CDR3. Fields, in order: clone size, D gene, J gene, V gene, CDR3 protein, CDR3 DNA. A D gene is named only where the DNA matches it firmly. Clone size is shown for a subset of rows, as once, few, many or a class of expanded clone.

few - TRBJ2-1 TRBV10-3 CAIGGAGNEQFF TGTGCCATCGGGGGGGCCGGGAATGAGCAGTTCTTC
- - TRBJ1-1 TRBV12-5 CASGLSSRWDVNTEAFF TGTGCTAGTGGTTTGTCGTCAAGGTGGGACGTGAACACTGAAGCTTTCTTT
few TRBD1 TRBJ2-3 TRBV20-1 CSALGNRGNTDTQYF TGCAGTGCACTTGGGAACAGGGGGAACACAGATACGCAGTATTTT
few - TRBJ2-7 TRBV29-1 CSVALGGGYEQYF TGCAGCGTTGCCCTAGGGGGAGGATACGAGCAGTACTTC
- - TRBJ2-5 TRBV27 CASTPAIGETQYF TGTGCCAGCACCCCAGCGATCGGGGAGACCCAGTACTTC
- - TRBJ2-3 TRBV5-1 CASSFGSWVQVTDTQYF TGCGCCAGCAGCTTTGGGTCGTGGGTACAAGTCACAGATACGCAGTATTTT
- - TRBJ2-1 TRBV24-1 CATSDYRDGPYNEQFF TGTGCCACCAGTGATTACCGGGACGGACCCTACAATGAGCAGTTCTTC
- - TRBJ2-5 TRBV11-2 CASSLVFPTRETQYF TGTGCCAGCAGCTTAGTTTTCCCGACGAGGGAGACCCAGTACTTC
- TRBD1 TRBJ1-2 TRBV29-1 CNAYTGTGSNYGYTF TGCAACGCCTACACCGGGACAGGGAGTAACTATGGCTACACCTTC
few - TRBJ1-4 TRBV20-1 CSASRQGSEKLFF TGCAGTGCTAGTAGGCAGGGGAGTGAAAAACTGTTTTTT
- - TRBJ2-3 TRBV10-3 CAISTRTILSSTDTQYF TGTGCCATCAGTACTCGGACTATCCTCTCTAGCACAGATACGCAGTATTTT
few - TRBJ2-1 TRBV12-3/TRBV12-4 CASLLATEQFF TGTGCCAGCCTTCTAGCAACTGAGCAGTTCTTC
- - TRBJ1-2 TRBV14 CASSQDSGVWNGYTF TGTGCCAGCAGCCAAGATTCCGGCGTATGGAATGGCTACACCTTC
many - TRBJ2-1 TRBV3-1 CASSQAALLGNEQFF TGTGCCAGCAGCCAAGCGGCCCTGCTGGGCAATGAGCAGTTCTTC
- TRBD2 TRBJ2-1 TRBV20-1 CSARESSRGGPYNEQFF TGCAGTGCTAGAGAAAGTTCTCGGGGGGGGCCCTACAATGAGCAGTTCTTC
- TRBD1 TRBJ2-3 TRBV6-1 CASSDQGARGARTDTQYF TGTGCCAGCAGTGACCAGGGGGCGAGGGGGGCCCGCACAGATACGCAGTATTTT
few - TRBJ1-2 TRBV25-1 CASSESHNYGYTF TGTGCCAGCAGCGAGTCCCATAACTATGGCTACACCTTC
few TRBD2 TRBJ2-5 TRBV9 CASSKRGGQNNEQYF TGTGCCAGCAGCAAGCGGGGGGGCCAAAACAATGAGCAGTACTTC
few - TRBJ2-5 TRBV10-3 CAISGQETQYF TGTGCCATCAGTGGGCAAGAGACCCAGTACTTC
- - TRBJ2-6 TRBV4-1 CASSQPLNVLTF TGCGCCAGCAGCCAACCGTTGAACGTCCTGACTTTC
once TRBD1 TRBJ1-2 TRBV7-2 CASSLAGAGGYYGYTF TGTGCCAGCAGCTTAGCAGGAGCAGGGGGCTACTATGGCTACACCTTC
few TRBD1 TRBJ1-2 TRBV20-1 CSAGQGGLPNYGYTF TGCAGTGCTGGGCAAGGGGGCCTTCCTAACTATGGCTACACCTTC
- TRBD1 TRBJ1-1 TRBV29-1 CSVEGQGATAFF TGCAGCGTTGAGGGACAGGGGGCGACTGCTTTCTTT
- - TRBJ2-1 TRBV5-4 CASSFRAQGSSYNKQFF TGTGCCAGCAGCTTCCGAGCGCAGGGTAGTTCCTACAATAAGCAGTTCTTC
- TRBD2 TRBJ2-7 TRBV28 CASIPTSTTSGTYEQYF TGTGCCAGCATTCCTACCTCTACGACTAGCGGGACCTACGAGCAGTACTTC
few TRBD2 TRBJ2-7 TRBV7-2 CASSLVLAAGGYEQYF TGTGCCAGCAGCTTAGTCCTCGCAGCGGGGGGGTACGAGCAGTACTTC
- TRBD2 TRBJ2-1 TRBV2 CASSIGLAGGPGYNEQFF TGTGCCAGCAGTATCGGGTTAGCGGGGGGGCCCGGCTACAATGAGCAGTTCTTC
few - TRBJ2-7 TRBV5-6 CASSLRLYREGEQYF TGTGCCAGCAGCTTGCGATTATACAGGGAGGGTGAGCAGTACTTC
few - TRBJ2-1 TRBV28 CASSNSQGISYNEQFF TGTGCCAGCAGTAACTCGCAGGGAATCTCCTACAATGAGCAGTTCTTC
- - TRBJ1-4 TRBV2 CASSLHGGPATNEKLFF TGTGCCAGCAGTCTCCACGGGGGTCCCGCAACTAATGAAAAACTGTTTTTT
few TRBD1 TRBJ2-7 TRBV3-1 CASRAAGTGGREQYF TGTGCCAGCAGAGCTGCCGGGACAGGGGGTAGGGAGCAGTACTTC
- TRBD2 TRBJ2-1 TRBV11-2 CASSLVGRGEYNGQFF TGTGCCAGCAGCTTAGTGGGGCGGGGGGAATACAATGGGCAGTTCTTC
- TRBD2 TRBJ2-1 TRBV20-1 CSAQAGVASYNEQFF TGCAGTGCTCAAGCGGGAGTCGCTTCCTACAATGAGCAGTTCTTC
- - TRBJ1-1 TRBV28 CASRSGGALPNTEAFF TGTGCCAGCAGATCTGGGGGGGCCCTGCCCAACACTGAAGCTTTCTTT
many TRBD1 TRBJ2-3 TRBV9 CASSVDRGVDTQYF TGTGCCAGCAGCGTGGACAGGGGAGTAGATACGCAGTATTTT
- TRBD2 TRBJ2-5 TRBV5-1 CASSLSGLADQETQYF TGCGCCAGCAGCCTGTCCGGACTAGCGGACCAAGAGACCCAGTACTTC
few - TRBJ1-1 TRBV29-1 CSGVLVNTEAFF TGCAGCGGTGTCCTGGTGAACACTGAAGCTTTCTTT
few TRBD2 TRBJ2-3 TRBV28 CASSFRDYTDTQYF TGTGCCAGCAGTTTTCGGGACTACACAGATACGCAGTATTTT
many TRBD1 TRBJ2-7 TRBV29-1 CSVDPTGYEQYF TGCAGCGTTGACCCGACAGGGTACGAGCAGTACTTC
few TRBD1 TRBJ1-4 TRBV15 CATSGGQITTNEKLFF TGTGCCACCAGCGGGGGACAGATAACAACTAATGAAAAACTGTTTTTT
- TRBD2 TRBJ2-3 TRBV20-1 CSARIRVTSGVTDTQYF TGCAGTGCTAGAATCCGGGTTACTAGCGGGGTCACAGATACGCAGTATTTT
once TRBD2 TRBJ2-1 TRBV12-3/TRBV12-4 CASSIGGTSGATYNEQFF TGTGCCAGCAGTATAGGGGGGACTAGCGGGGCTACCTACAATGAGCAGTTCTTC
few - TRBJ2-1 TRBV5-1 CASSENSRASYYNEQFF TGCGCCAGCAGCGAAAACTCTCGGGCTAGCTACTACAATGAGCAGTTCTTC
few TRBD2 TRBJ2-5 TRBV25-1 CASSEPVVAGAETQYF TGTGCCAGCAGTGAACCCGTGGTAGCGGGAGCAGAGACCCAGTACTTC
- TRBD2 TRBJ2-2 TRBV11-1 CASSLGAGRLNTGELFF TGTGCCAGCAGCTTAGGAGCGGGAAGACTAAACACCGGGGAGCTGTTTTTT
- - TRBJ2-3 TRBV10-3 CAISDPLAGSPTDTQYF TGTGCCATCAGTGACCCCTTGGCAGGCTCCCCCACAGATACGCAGTATTTT
- TRBD2 TRBJ2-1 TRBV3-1 CASSQEVGSGSHEQFF TGTGCCAGCAGCCAAGAAGTTGGTAGCGGGAGCCATGAGCAGTTCTTC
- - TRBJ2-5 TRBV12-3/TRBV12-4 CASSPGRLSGHQETQYF TGTGCCAGCAGCCCGGGACGCCTTAGCGGACATCAAGAGACCCAGTACTTC
- - TRBJ2-3 TRBV29-1 CSVALGGSTDTQYF TGCAGCGTTGCATTGGGGGGTAGCACAGATACGCAGTATTTT
few TRBD2 TRBJ2-3 TRBV29-1 CSVATPGTSGGRHTDTQYF TGCAGCGTAGCCACCCCCGGGACTAGCGGGGGCCGTCACACAGATACGCAGTATTTT
- - TRBJ2-3 TRBV4-2 CASSQDGGSFTDTQYF TGTGCCAGCAGCCAAGATGGCGGGTCCTTCACAGATACGCAGTATTTT
- TRBD1 TRBJ2-3 TRBV6-2/TRBV6-3 CASTLTGPDTQYF TGTGCCAGCACTCTGACAGGGCCAGATACGCAGTATTTT
- - TRBJ1-6 TRBV20-1 CSARDISSYNSPLHF TGCAGTGCTAGAGATATCAGCTCCTATAATTCACCCCTCCACTTT
few - TRBJ2-4 TRBV10-3 CAISEAGTPGAKNIQYF TGTGCCATCAGTGAGGCCGGGACCCCAGGGGCCAAAAACATTCAGTACTTC
- TRBD1 TRBJ2-1 TRBV24-1 CTTSDSGTGAYNEQFF TGTACCACCAGTGATTCCGGGACAGGGGCCTACAATGAGCAGTTCTTC
few TRBD2 TRBJ2-3 TRBV28 CASRSTSGWGTDTQYF TGTGCCAGCAGGTCAACTAGCGGGTGGGGCACAGATACGCAGTATTTT